This TCR beta chain was captured by sequencing in a study of blood T cell repertoires in COVID-19. Repertoires were generated with immunoSEQ multiplex PCR, while TCRdb's copy carries only in-frame clones and drops some. This table holds about 140,000 clones, more than 75% found once. The TCR was taken from a woman aged 45-65 years who had recovered from COVID-19. The sequenced sample was PBMCs or T cells enriched from blood (not recorded which).

In nucleotides, the CDR3 is TGTGCCAGCAGCCAAAGAGGACTAGAGCCTTACGAGCAGTACTTC. It translates to CASSQRGLEPYEQYF. This chain joins TRBV11-1 and TRBJ2-7; TRBD2 agrees at 7 bases. V shed 5 bases, J shed 4 bases, and the junction held 11 bases outside the gene matches. The CDR3 runs 15 residues. The V gene's germline CDR1 is SGHAT and CDR2 FQDESV (reference sequence).